This TCR beta chain stems from a study of shared clonotypes between healthy human individuals (dated by TCRdb to 2020 to 2022). Broadly, across the study: The cohort included three men and a couple of women between 18 and 49 years of age. To estimate repertoire size and how much clonotype sharing occurs between individuals, the study deeply sequenced the blood TCR repertoires of roughly 5 healthy adults. For each donor, CD4 naive and CD4 memory were each run on three plates, CD8 naive on two plates, and CD8 memory on one plate. Libraries were prepared and TCR repertoires were sequenced by different laboratories using diverse techniques, in order to increase sequencing depth and limit assay-specific biases. Leukapheresis yielded between about 0.85 and 9.5 billion PBMCs per donor. Results and caveats for the whole study, not just this receptor: Naive subsets generally had larger estimated clonotype richness than memory subsets did. Based on pairwise subsampling, the degree of clonotype sharing among donors was expected to be affected by sequencing depth. Sampling was restricted to blood, and TCR repertoires in tissue are likely to differ from TCR repertoires in blood. Incomplete sequencing was indicated by rarefaction of sorted-subset datasets, despite the large sequencing depth. Compared with non-shared clonotypes, the clonotypes found in all four sorted-subset donors had higher generation probabilities. Sharing across a few donors was observed for about 4.8% of naive CD4, over 3% of naive CD8, 2% to 2.5% of memory CD4, and roughly 0.4% of memory CD8 clonotypes. Because the study included a small number of donors, the genetic and exposure-history diversity represented was limited.

V is clipped by 5 bases and J by 4 bases, and the sequence between their germline boundaries is 10 bases long. Taken from cysteine to phenylalanine, the CDR3 has 13 residues. The entry retains the CDR3 DNA only, 39 bases that are in frame from base 1. From the germline V gene (reference sequence), CDR1 is MNHNY and CDR2 is SVGAGI. Remarks on this clone: Its antigen is not yet known. Base-call qualities are not available, and no considerably larger clone is one nucleotide away.

TCR CDR3 regions were amplified from genomic DNA by multiplex PCR using the deep immunoSEQ assay. Extracted genomic DNA from each cell subset was spread evenly across all wells of several immunoSEQ 96-well plates, with each plate serving as a replicate. For sorted subsets, around 0.2 ug of genomic DNA, equivalent to around 30,000 T cell genomes, went into each replicate PCR. Purified libraries were quantified with a Qubit 3.0 fluorometer, sized on a Bioanalyzer 2100, and re-quantified with the KAPA Library Quantification kit. Every immunoSEQ 96-well plate was sequenced on a separate single-read 150-cycle Illumina NextSeq 550 flow cell. Under the source paper's analysis protocol: Because the immunoSEQ output held only junctional sequences and lacked quality scores, the filtering could not match the filtering applied to full-length reads. To assign V/J genes and CDR3, sequences were annotated against IMGT germline references using PyIR, a Python wrapper for IgBLAST v1.9. Any read was removed if the V/J assignment was weak (E-value above 1e-6), the CDR3 was missing, or the read contained stop codons, out-of-frame junctions, or ambiguous translated residues. A V3J clonotype was defined by an identical inferred V gene, J gene, and CDR3 amino acid sequence. Percentage overlap between repertoires was computed as shared unique clonotypes divided by the size of the smaller repertoire. Richness of each repertoire was evaluated using RTK rarefaction, the Chao1 estimator, and Recon v2.1 estimates of unobserved clonotypes. Generation probabilities were computed with OLGA for all TCRbeta clonotypes obtained by the gDNA method from several donors. As stored in TCRdb, this immuneACCESS dataset retains in-frame rearrangements with V and J assigned. A fraction of the clones does not appear; measured against another copy, unresolved V genes explain less than half of the discrepancy, and the remainder lacks a known reason. V, J and clone size were drawn from that table, and D and trimming were deduced from the DNA. In this sample the table shows hundreds of thousands of clones, about 95% of which occur a single time. Of the sample, 0.11% falls within the top ten clones.

For the CD8 naive samples, CD45RO-negative cells were positively selected for CCR7, yielding a CD45RA+CCR7+ population from which TemRA cells were excluded. The donors were healthy, HIV-negative adults who had no recently reported acute infections or vaccinations. Every donor was a Caucasian adult residing in Nashville, Tennessee, USA. After blood collection by leukapheresis, PBMCs were isolated using Ficoll-Histopaque density gradient centrifugation and then cryopreserved in the vapor phase of liquid nitrogen. Purity and quantity of every magnetically sorted T cell population were checked by analytical flow cytometry. From each sorted fraction, genomic DNA was isolated and quantified by UV absorbance on a Nanodrop 2000c.

Sequencing was carried out using naive CD8+ T cells sorted from blood. The cell subset or site label of this sample denotes: CD45RA+CCR7+. The V and J segments used are TRBV6-6 and TRBJ2-3; there is no confident call for the D gene. This clonotype originated in a woman between 25 and 40 years old in good health. The CDR3 amino acid sequence is: CASSPALPDTQYF. The DNA reads as follows: TGTGCCAGCAGTCCGGCCCTACCAGATACGCAGTATTTT.